The clone carrying this T cell receptor (beta chain) was seen more than once but under ten times. Its antigen is unidentified. A single record per CDR3 protein comes from TCRdb applying MiXCR to the reads. The sample contains 680,000 or so distinct CDR3 sequences, around 30% of which appear only once. The data originate from a study of T cell repertoires in cytomegalovirus infection. General observations from the study: Dominant in the ex vivo response were TCR beta clonotypes restricted by HLA-C and specific for CMV.

This CDR3 contains 12 residues. V shed 0 bases and J shed 12 bases, with 9 bases lying between them. Germline loops: CDR1 SNHLY, CDR2 FYNNEI. The chain links TRBV2 to TRBJ2-1, with D unclear. The receptor was derived from a human donor in good health (CMV status not recorded). Some clones in this sample may be carry-over from other donors' samples. Specimen: cultured PBMCs, collected from culture after CMV antigen stimulation. The CDR3 DNA reads TGTGCCAGCAGTGAAGCAGGGATCGGGCAGTTCTTC. Protein: CASSEAGIGQFF.